What follows are 21 T cell receptor beta chains derived from one specimen sequenced in a study of cytomegalovirus exposure and HLA in healthy donors. The PCR contained 60 Vbeta and 13 Jbeta primers. Sequencing was performed with immunoSEQ multiplex PCR; in TCRdb, only in-frame clones are kept and a portion is missing. The sample includes under 200,000 clones, almost 80% of them seen just once. Sequencing was carried out using PBMCs. The origin of the receptors is a man aged 50-59 years in good health and CMV-seropositive.

V gene TRBV28 combines with J gene TRBJ1-2; 8 bases agree with TRBD1. Germline V gives CDR1 MDHEN, CDR2 SYDVKM. This CDR3 has 14 amino acids. The J segment lost 8 bases and the V segment lost 6 bases, leaving 11 bases of the junction unmatched. The CDR3 DNA reads as TGTGCCAGCAGCTTCCTGACAGGGGCGGAGGGCTACACCTTC. Protein: CASSFLTGAEGYTF.

The chain has TRBV28 and TRBJ2-1; 7 bases agree with TRBD1. This CDR3 comprises 15 residues. Germline V CDR1 and CDR2: MDHEN, SYDVKM. Trimming at V came to 5 bases and at J to 6 bases, leaving 10 bases not matched to a gene. This CDR3 reads CASSLRQGKANEQFF. CDR3 nucleotide sequence: TGTGCCAGCAGTCTCAGACAGGGCAAAGCCAATGAGCAGTTCTTC. Drawing the rest from reference TRBV28 and TRBJ2-1, the complete variable domain is DVKVTQSSRYLVKRTGEKVFLECVQDMDHENMFWYRQDPGLGLRLIYFSYDVKMKEKGDIPEGYSVSREKKERFSLILESASTNQTSMYLCASSLRQGKANEQFFGPGTRLTVL.

The CDR3 reads CASSLGQGQETQYF. As DNA, the CDR3 is TGCGCCAGCAGCCTAGGACAGGGTCAAGAGACCCAGTACTTC. The V and J genes are TRBV4-1 and TRBJ2-5, with 8 nucleotides matching TRBD1. The ends lost 4 bases at V and 2 bases at J; junction bases unmatched: 3. Per the germline V gene, CDR1 is MGHRA and CDR2 is YSYEKL. The CDR3 is 14 residues long.

The chain joins TRBV30 to TRBJ1-2; D is uncertain. Germline assignment: CDR1 GTSNPN and CDR2 SVGIG (reference sequence). The CDR3 is made up of 12 amino acids. Trimming pared 0 bases from V and 10 bases from J, leaving 12 bases between. The CDR3 region is CAWSVVREPYTF. The CDR3 DNA reads TGTGCCTGGAGTGTAGTTCGGGAACCCTACACCTTC.

This clone has only a few counts. J is TRBJ1-4 and V is TRBV4-3; D is unclear. The CDR3 runs 17 residues. Trimming shortened V by 1 base and J by 0 bases, and 12 bases separated the two germline ends. The germline V gene encodes CDR1 LGHNA and CDR2 YSLEER. The CDR3 DNA follows: TGCGCCAGCAGCCAAGTCGTCGAGGGCCCAACTAATGAAAAACTGTTTTTT. Its translation: CASSQVVEGPTNEKLFF.

The V and J genes are TRBV11-2 and TRBJ2-4, with D tentatively TRBD1 (6 bases). The germline CDR1 and CDR2 sequences are SGHAT and FQNNGV. Trimming pared 8 bases from V and 8 bases from J, leaving 28 bases between. The CDR3 loop spans 17 amino acids. The CDR3 here is CASHEVGQAGESDIQYF. Written as DNA, the CDR3 is TGTGCCAGCCACGAAGTTGGGCAGGCAGGGGAGTCTGACATTCAGTACTTC.

The chain carries TRBV6-5 and TRBJ1-6, with a possible D match to TRBD1 (5 bases). The germline V and J ends were trimmed by 5 bases and 11 bases, with 16 bases remaining between them. Germline assignment: CDR1 MNHEY and CDR2 SVGAGI. The CDR3 has 14 residues. CDR3: CASSPRDAGPPLHF. Here the CDR3 DNA reads TGTGCCAGCAGTCCCCGGGACGCGGGACCACCCCTCCACTTT.

This chain uses TRBV19 with TRBJ2-5; D is unresolved. The CDR3 extends over 13 amino acids. Deletions cut 5 bases from V and 4 bases from J, with 11 bases between. Germline CDR1 is LNHDA and CDR2 is SQIVND (reference sequence). The CDR3 spells CASSDGDRETQYF. DNA for the CDR3: TGTGCCAGTAGTGACGGAGATCGAGAGACCCAGTACTTC.

J is TRBJ2-5 and V is TRBV7-2; 11 bases align to TRBD2. The germline V gene has CDR1 SGHTA and CDR2 FQGNSA. With 5 bases clipped from V and 2 bases from J, the junction kept 7 bases outside the gene matches. There are 16 residues in the CDR3. The CDR3: CASSRSLAGGQETQYF. Here the CDR3 DNA reads TGTGCCAGCAGCCGCAGTCTAGCGGGGGGACAAGAGACCCAGTACTTC.

This clone showed up just once. The V and J genes are TRBV5-4 and TRBJ2-2, with D possibly matching TRBD2 (5 bases). The V and J ends lost 4 bases and 3 bases respectively, with 10 bases between them. The CDR3 consists of 14 residues. Germline V gene lookup returns CDR1 SGHNT and CDR2 YYREEE (reference sequence). CDR3 residues: CASSPDSDTGELFF. The DNA for the CDR3 is TGTGCCAGCAGCCCGGACTCAGACACCGGGGAGCTGTTTTTT. Full variable domain (rest looked up from reference TRBV5-4 and TRBJ2-2): ETGVTQSPTHLIKTRGQQVTLRCSSQSGHNTVSWYQQALGQGPQFIFQYYREEENGRGNFPPRFSGLQFPNYSSELNVNALELDDSALYLCASSPDSDTGELFFGEGSRLTVL.

The chain couples TRBV27 to TRBJ2-5, with D possibly TRBD2 on 6 matching bases. The J call may be faulty, since TRBJ2-7 better matches the DNA end. The CDR3 sequence is 15 residues long. Germline CDR1 MNHEY, CDR2 SMNVEV (reference sequence). The CDR3 DNA reads as TGTGCCAGCAGCCCAGGGACTTTGGGAAGATACGAGCAGTACTTC. This encodes CASSPGTLGRYEQYF.

The chain uses TRBV27 and TRBJ1-1; 10 bases are a match to TRBD1. CDR1 is MNHEY, CDR2 SMNVEV, per germline (reference sequence). There are 15 residues in the CDR3. With 5 bases clipped from V and 11 bases from J, the junction kept 14 bases outside the gene matches. The CDR3 loop is CASSIGDRGFRWAFF. The CDR3 nucleotides read TGTGCCAGCAGTATTGGGGACAGGGGCTTCCGATGGGCTTTCTTT.

The chain links TRBV18 to TRBJ1-4; D may be TRBD1 (5 bases). Deletions cut 3 bases from V and 3 bases from J, with 14 bases between. The CDR3 runs to 16 residues. Germline V CDR1 and CDR2: KGHSH, LQKENI. The CDR3 protein is CASSPTSGFANEKLFF. DNA of the CDR3: TGTGCCAGCTCACCTACCTCAGGGTTTGCTAATGAAAAACTGTTTTTT.

In its sample, this clone was seen a few times. The chain combines TRBV19 with TRBJ2-5; 9 bases match TRBD2. With 6 bases clipped from V and 1 base from J, the junction kept 0 bases outside the gene matches. Germline V gene data show CDR1 as LNHDA and CDR2 as SQIVND (reference sequence). CDR3 size: 13 residues. This CDR3 is CASRGLAQETQYF. The DNA for the CDR3 is TGTGCCAGTAGGGGACTAGCCCAAGAGACCCAGTACTTC.

The rearrangement uses TRBV7-2 and TRBJ2-1; the D gene is possibly TRBD2 (5 bases). Looked up from germline, CDR1 is SGHTA and CDR2 is FQGNSA. Trimming shortened V by 3 bases and J by 3 bases, and 15 bases separated the two germline ends. The CDR3 is 16 amino acids. CDR3 loop: CASSFRLFGVYNEQFF. Written as DNA, the CDR3 is TGTGCCAGCAGCTTCCGACTGTTCGGGGTCTACAATGAGCAGTTCTTC.

The chain carries TRBV7-2 and TRBJ1-4; no reliable D call. The CDR3 covers 14 residues. Germline lookup yields CDR1 SGHTA and CDR2 FQGNSA. V lost 4 bases and J lost 3, with 9 bases in between. The CDR3 sequence: CASSSGRANEKLFF. CDR3 in DNA: TGTGCCAGCAGCTCGGGGAGGGCTAATGAAAAACTGTTTTTT.

V gene TRBV9 combines with J gene TRBJ2-3; 11 nucleotides agree with TRBD2. CDR3 size: 19 residues. J was trimmed by 5 bases and V by 3 bases; bases with no gene match: 17. Per the germline V gene, CDR1 is SGDLS and CDR2 is YYNGEE. The CDR3 here is CASSEGQGLAGGAQDTQYF. The DNA of the CDR3 is TGTGCCAGCAGCGAGGGACAGGGCCTAGCGGGGGGCGCACAAGATACGCAGTATTTT.

This chain joins TRBV7-9 and TRBJ1-1, with D perhaps TRBD1 (6 bases). The CDR3 spans 16 residues. Trimming removed 3 bases at V and 1 base at J, with 15 bases between. Germline CDR1 SEHNR, CDR2 FQNEAQ (reference sequence). The CDR3: CASSFPSTGRNTEAFF. The CDR3, as DNA: TGTGCCAGCAGCTTCCCTTCGACAGGACGGAACACTGAAGCTTTCTTT.

The chain carries TRBV7-2 and TRBJ1-2, with TRBD1 identical over 10 bases. Trimming at V came to 3 bases and at J to 8 bases, leaving 6 bases not matched to a gene. CDR3 length: 14 amino acids. Germline CDR1 SGHTA, CDR2 FQGNSA. CDR3 sequence (DNA): TGTGCCAGCAGCTTTGACAGGGGGCCTTGGGGCTACACCTTC. Its translation: CASSFDRGPWGYTF.

The chain carries TRBV7-2 and TRBJ2-7; 7 positions agree with TRBD1. The CDR3 is 15 amino acids. V was pared by 4 bases and J by 7 bases, with 13 bases of the junction left unmatched. Germline V gene lookup returns CDR1 SGHTA and CDR2 FQGNSA. CDR3 DNA sequence: TGTGCCAGCAGCTCCCCAGGGGGAAGGTCGAAGGAGCAGTACTTC. Its translation: CASSSPGGRSKEQYF. Full variable domain (outside the CDR3, taken from reference TRBV7-2 and TRBJ2-7): GAGVSQSPSNKVTEKGKDVELRCDPISGHTALYWYRQSLGQGLEFLIYFQGNSAPDKSGLPSDRFSAERTGGSVSTLTIQRTQQEDSAVYLCASSSPGGRSKEQYFGPGTRLTVT.

The gene calls are TRBV4-3 and TRBJ1-3; D may be TRBD1 (6 bases). Germline values: CDR1 LGHNA, CDR2 YSLEER. CDR3 length: 17 amino acids. The ends were cut back, 0 bases at V and 3 bases at J, with 15 bases in the middle. The CDR3 protein is CASSQDLAGGGGNTIYF. CDR3 nucleotide sequence: TGCGCCAGCAGCCAAGATTTGGCGGGGGGCGGTGGAAACACCATATATTTT.